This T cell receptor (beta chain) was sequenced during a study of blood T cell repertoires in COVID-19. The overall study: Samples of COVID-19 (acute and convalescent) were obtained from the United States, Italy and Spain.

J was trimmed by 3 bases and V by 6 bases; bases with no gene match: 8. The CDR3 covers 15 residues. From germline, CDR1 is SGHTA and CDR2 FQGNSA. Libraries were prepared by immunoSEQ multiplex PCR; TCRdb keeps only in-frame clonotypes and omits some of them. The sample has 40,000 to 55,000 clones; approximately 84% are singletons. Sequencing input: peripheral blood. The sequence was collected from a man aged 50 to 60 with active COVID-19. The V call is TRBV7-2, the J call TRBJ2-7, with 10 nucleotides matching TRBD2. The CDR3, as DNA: TGTGCCAGCAGAGTAAGCGGGGGGGCTGTCTACGAGCAGTACTTC. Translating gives CASRVSGGAVYEQYF.